This T cell receptor (beta chain) appears in the sequencing data of a study of prognosis after radiotherapy for stage I lung cancer. Genomic DNA provided the template from which TCR beta CDR3 was amplified by two-round multiplex PCR. Gene-specific TRBV and TRBJ primers were used in PCR round one. Each CDR3 protein gets one entry after TCRdb re-called the multiplex PCR reads with MiXCR. This repertoire shows approximately 26,000 distinct CDR3 sequences, roughly two fifths found once; its top ten account for roughly 21%. This clonotype was counted ten times or more. V shed 1 base and J 6 bases; nucleotides not matched to a gene: 14. This CDR3 has 16 amino acids. Germline CDR1 is DFQATT and CDR2 is SNEGSKA (reference sequence).

The specimen comprised PBMCs, sampled before or after stereotactic body radiation therapy (not recorded which). This clonotype originated in a donor aged 50 or older with non-small cell lung cancer. The chain carries TRBV20-1 and TRBJ2-7, with 8 bases aligning to TRBD1. CDR3 protein: CSARGPGGGRRGEQYF. The DNA of the CDR3 is TGCAGTGCTAGAGGGCCAGGGGGCGGGCGGCGTGGCGAGCAGTACTTC.